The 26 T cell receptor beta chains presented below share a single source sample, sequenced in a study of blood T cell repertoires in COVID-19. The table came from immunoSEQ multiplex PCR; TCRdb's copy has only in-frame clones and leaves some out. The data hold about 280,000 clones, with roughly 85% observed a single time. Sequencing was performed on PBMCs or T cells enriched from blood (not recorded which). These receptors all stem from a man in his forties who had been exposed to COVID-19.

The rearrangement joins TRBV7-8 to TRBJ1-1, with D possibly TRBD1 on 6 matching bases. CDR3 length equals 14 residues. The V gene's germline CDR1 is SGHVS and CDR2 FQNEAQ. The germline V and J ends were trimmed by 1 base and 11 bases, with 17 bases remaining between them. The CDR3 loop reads CASSLGVDRPSAFF. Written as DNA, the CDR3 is TGTGCCAGCAGCTTAGGTGTGGACAGACCTTCTGCTTTCTTT.

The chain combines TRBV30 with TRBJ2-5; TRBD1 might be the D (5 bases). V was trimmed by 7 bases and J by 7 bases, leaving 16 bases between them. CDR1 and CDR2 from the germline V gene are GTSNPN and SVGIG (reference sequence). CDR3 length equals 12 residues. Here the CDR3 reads CASANPRATQYF. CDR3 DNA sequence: TGTGCCTCCGCAAACCCCAGGGCGACCCAGTACTTC.

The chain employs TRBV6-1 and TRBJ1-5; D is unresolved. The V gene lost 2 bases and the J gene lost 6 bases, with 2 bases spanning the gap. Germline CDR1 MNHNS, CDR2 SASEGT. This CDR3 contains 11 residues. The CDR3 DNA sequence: TGTGCCAGCAGTGAACTTCAGCCCCAGCATTTT. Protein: CASSELQPQHF.

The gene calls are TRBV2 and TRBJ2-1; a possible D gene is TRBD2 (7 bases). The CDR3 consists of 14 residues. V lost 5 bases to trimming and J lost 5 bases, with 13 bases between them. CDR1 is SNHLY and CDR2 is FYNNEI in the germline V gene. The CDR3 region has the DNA TGTGCCAGCAGTCTGTCGGGGGGCCACAATGAGCAGTTCTTC. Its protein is CASSLSGGHNEQFF.

In nucleotides, the CDR3 is TGTGCCAGCAGCGGGGGGACTAGCGGCCAAGAGACCCAGTACTTC. Amino acids: CASSGGTSGQETQYF. V usage is TRBV9 and J usage is TRBJ2-5, with 11 bases fitting TRBD2. The CDR3 covers 15 residues. Germline-derived CDR1 and CDR2 are SGDLS and YYNGEE. Losses at the gene ends were 3 bases for V and 1 base for J; bases not matched to a gene: 2.

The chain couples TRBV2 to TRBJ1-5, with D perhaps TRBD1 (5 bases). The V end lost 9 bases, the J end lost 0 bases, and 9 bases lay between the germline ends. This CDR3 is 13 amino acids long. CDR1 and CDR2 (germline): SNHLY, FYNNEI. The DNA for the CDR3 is TGTGCCAGTGGGGCGGATAGCAATCAGCCCCAGCATTTT. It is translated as CASGADSNQPQHF.

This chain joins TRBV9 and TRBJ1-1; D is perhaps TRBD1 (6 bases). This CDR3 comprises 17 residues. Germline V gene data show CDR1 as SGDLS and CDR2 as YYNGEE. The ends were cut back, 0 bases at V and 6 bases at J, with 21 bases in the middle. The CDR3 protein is CASSVGIRDKEGAEAFF. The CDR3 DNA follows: TGTGCCAGCAGCGTAGGAATCCGGGACAAAGAAGGTGCTGAAGCTTTCTTT.

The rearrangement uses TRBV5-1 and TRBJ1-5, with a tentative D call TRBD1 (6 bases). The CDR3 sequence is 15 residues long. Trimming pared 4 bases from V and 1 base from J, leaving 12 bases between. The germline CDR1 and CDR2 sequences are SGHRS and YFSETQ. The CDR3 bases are TGCGCCAGCAGCCTACAGGGTTTGAGCAATCAGCCCCAGCATTTT. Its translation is CASSLQGLSNQPQHF.

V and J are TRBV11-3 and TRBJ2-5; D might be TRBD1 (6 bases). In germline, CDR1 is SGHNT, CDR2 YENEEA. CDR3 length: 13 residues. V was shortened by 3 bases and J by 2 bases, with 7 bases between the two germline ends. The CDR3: CASSFQGQETQYF. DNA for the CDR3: TGTGCCAGCAGCTTCCAGGGGCAAGAGACCCAGTACTTC. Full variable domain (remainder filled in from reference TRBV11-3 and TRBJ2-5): EAGVVQSPRYKIIEKKQPVAFWCNPISGHNTLYWYLQNLGQGPELLIRYENEEAVDDSQLPKDRFSAERLKGVDSTLKIQPAELGDSAVYLCASSFQGQETQYFGPGTRLLVL.

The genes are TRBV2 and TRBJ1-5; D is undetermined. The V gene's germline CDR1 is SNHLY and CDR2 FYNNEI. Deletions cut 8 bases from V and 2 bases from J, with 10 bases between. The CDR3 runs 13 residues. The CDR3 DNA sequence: TGTGCCAGCGGTCTAACCGGCAATCAGCCCCAGCATTTT. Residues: CASGLTGNQPQHF.

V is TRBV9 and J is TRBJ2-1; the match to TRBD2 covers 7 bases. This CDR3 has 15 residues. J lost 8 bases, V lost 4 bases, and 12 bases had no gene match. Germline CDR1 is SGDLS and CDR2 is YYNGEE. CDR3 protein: CASSFQGLPGDEQFF. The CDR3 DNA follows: TGTGCCAGCAGCTTCCAGGGACTACCTGGGGATGAGCAGTTCTTC.

The CDR3 DNA is TGTGCCAGCAGCGCCGGGCTACGGGGGAGCAACACCGGGGAGCTGTTTTTT. This translates into CASSAGLRGSNTGELFF. The chain couples TRBV13 to TRBJ2-2; possible D gene TRBD2, 6 bases. The CDR3 is 17 residues long. The germline gives CDR1 PRHDT, CDR2 FYEKMQ (reference sequence). Trimming shortened V by 5 bases and J by 2 bases, and 18 bases separated the two germline ends.

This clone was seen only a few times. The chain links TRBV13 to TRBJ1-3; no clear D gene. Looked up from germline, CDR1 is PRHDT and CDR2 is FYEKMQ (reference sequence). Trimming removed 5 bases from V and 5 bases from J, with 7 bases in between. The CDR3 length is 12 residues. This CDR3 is CASSRTRNTIYF. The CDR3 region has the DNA TGTGCCAGCAGCCGTACAAGAAACACCATATATTTT.

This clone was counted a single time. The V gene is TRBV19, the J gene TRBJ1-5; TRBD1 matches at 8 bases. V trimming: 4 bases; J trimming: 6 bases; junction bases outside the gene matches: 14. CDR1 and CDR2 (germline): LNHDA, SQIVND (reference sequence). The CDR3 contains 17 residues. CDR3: CASSTSGGGTVFQPQHF. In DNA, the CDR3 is TGTGCCAGTAGTACATCAGGGGGCGGGACAGTTTTTCAGCCCCAGCATTTT.

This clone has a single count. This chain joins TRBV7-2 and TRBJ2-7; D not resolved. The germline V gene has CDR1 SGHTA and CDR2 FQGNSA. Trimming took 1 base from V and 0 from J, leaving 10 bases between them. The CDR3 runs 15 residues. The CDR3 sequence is CASSLGWANSYEQYF. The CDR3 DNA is TGTGCCAGCAGCTTAGGGTGGGCCAACTCCTACGAGCAGTACTTC.

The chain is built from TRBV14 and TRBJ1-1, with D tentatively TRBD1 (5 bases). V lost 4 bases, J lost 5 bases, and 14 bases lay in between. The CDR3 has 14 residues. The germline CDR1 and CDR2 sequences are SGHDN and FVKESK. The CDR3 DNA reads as TGTGCCAGCAGCCCCGAAGGGGTTTGGACTGAAGCTTTCTTT. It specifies CASSPEGVWTEAFF.

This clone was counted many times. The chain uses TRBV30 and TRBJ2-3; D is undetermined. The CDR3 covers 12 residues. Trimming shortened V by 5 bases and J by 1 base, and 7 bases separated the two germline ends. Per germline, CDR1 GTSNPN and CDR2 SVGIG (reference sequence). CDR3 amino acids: CAWGYGTDTQYF. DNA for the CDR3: TGTGCCTGGGGTTATGGCACAGATACGCAGTATTTT.

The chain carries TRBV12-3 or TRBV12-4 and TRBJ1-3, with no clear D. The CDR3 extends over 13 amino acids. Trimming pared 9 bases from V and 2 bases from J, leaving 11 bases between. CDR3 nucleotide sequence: TGTGCCAGTCTCCGGTCCACTGGAAACACCATATATTTT. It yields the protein CASLRSTGNTIYF.

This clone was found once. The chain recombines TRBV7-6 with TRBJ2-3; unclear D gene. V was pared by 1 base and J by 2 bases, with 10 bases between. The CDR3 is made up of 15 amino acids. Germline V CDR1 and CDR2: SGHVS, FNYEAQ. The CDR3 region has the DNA TGTGCCAGCAGCTTAGACTTCGAACTCACAGATACGCAGTATTTT. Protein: CASSLDFELTDTQYF. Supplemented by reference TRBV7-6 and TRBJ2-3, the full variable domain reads GAGVSQSPRYKVTKRGQDVALRCDPISGHVSLYWYRQALGQGPEFLTYFNYEAQQDKSGLPNDRFSAERPEGSISTLTIQRTEQRDSAMYRCASSLDFELTDTQYFGPGTRLTVL.

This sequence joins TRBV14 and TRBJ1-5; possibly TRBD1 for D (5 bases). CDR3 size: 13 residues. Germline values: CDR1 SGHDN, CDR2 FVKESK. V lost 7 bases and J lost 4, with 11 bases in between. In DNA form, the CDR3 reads TGTGCCAGCAACTCAGGGCTAAATCAGCCCCAGCATTTT. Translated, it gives CASNSGLNQPQHF.

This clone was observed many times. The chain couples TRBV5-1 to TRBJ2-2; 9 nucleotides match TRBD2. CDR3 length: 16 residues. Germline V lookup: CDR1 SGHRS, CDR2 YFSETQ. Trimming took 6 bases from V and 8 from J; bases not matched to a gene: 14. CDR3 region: CASNLGSGRNMGELFF. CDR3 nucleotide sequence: TGCGCCAGCAACCTGGGTAGCGGGAGAAATATGGGGGAGCTGTTTTTT. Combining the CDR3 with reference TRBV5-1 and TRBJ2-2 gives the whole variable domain KAGVTQTPRYLIKTRGQQVTLSCSPISGHRSVSWYQQTPGQGLQFLFEYFSETQRNKGNFPGRFSGRQFSNSRSEMNVSTLELGDSALYLCASNLGSGRNMGELFFGEGSRLTVL.

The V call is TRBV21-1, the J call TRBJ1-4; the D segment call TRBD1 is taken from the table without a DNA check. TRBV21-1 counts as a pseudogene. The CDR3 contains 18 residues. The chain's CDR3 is CASSKEIGRHKKEEKLFF. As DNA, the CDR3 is TGTGCCAGCAGCAAAGAAATCGGTCGACACAAAAAAGAGGAAAAACTGTTTTTT.

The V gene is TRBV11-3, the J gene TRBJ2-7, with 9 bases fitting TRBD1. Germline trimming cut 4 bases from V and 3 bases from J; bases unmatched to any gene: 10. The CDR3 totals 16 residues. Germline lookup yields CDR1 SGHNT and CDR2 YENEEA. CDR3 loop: CASSYSGTGIIYEQYF. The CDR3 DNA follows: TGTGCCAGCAGCTATTCCGGGACAGGGATAATCTACGAGCAGTACTTC.

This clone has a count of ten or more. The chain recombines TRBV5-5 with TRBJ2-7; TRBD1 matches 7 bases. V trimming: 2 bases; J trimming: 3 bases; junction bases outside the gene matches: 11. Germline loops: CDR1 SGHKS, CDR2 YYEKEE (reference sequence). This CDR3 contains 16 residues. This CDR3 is CASSLSGQSSYYEQYF. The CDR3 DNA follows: TGTGCCAGCAGCTTATCGGGACAGAGTTCATACTACGAGCAGTACTTC. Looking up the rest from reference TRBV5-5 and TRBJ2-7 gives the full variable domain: DAGVTQSPTHLIKTRGQQVTLRCSPISGHKSVSWYQQVLGQGPQFIFQYYEKEERGRGNFPDRFSARQFPNYSSELNVNALLLGDSALYLCASSLSGQSSYYEQYFGPGTRLTVT.

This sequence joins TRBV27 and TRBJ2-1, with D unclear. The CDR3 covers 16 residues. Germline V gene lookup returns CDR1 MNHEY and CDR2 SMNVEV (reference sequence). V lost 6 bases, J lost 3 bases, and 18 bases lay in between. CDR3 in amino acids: CASSSNSNKYYNEQFF. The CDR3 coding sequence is TGTGCCAGCAGCTCGAACTCCAATAAATACTACAATGAGCAGTTCTTC.

The CDR3 nucleotides are TGTGCCAGTAGTATGGGACAGGGAAACCCCTATGGCTACACCTTC. This translates into CASSMGQGNPYGYTF. The rearrangement links TRBV19 to TRBJ1-2; 9 bases are a match to TRBD1. This CDR3 has 15 residues. Trimming removed 3 bases from V and 4 bases from J; junction bases left unmatched: 6. The germline V gene encodes CDR1 LNHDA and CDR2 SQIVND (reference sequence).